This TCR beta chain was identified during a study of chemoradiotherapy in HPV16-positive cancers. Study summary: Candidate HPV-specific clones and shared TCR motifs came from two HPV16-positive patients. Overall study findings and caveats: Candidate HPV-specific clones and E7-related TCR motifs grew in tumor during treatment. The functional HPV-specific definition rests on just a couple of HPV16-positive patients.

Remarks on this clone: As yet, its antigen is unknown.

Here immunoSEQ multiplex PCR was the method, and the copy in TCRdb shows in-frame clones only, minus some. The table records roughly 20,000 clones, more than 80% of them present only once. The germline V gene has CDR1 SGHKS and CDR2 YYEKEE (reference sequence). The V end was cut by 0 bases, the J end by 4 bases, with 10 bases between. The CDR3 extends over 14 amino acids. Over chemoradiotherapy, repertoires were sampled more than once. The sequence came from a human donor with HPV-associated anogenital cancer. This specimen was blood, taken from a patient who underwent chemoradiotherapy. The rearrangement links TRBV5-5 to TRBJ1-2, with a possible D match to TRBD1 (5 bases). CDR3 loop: CASSLDGALYGYTF. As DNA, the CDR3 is TGTGCCAGCAGCTTGGATGGGGCACTCTATGGCTACACCTTC.